This is a list of T cell receptor beta chains from one sample in a study of cytomegalovirus exposure and HLA in healthy donors. Only in-frame clones appear in the TCRdb table, and some are missing; sequencing was by immunoSEQ multiplex PCR. The repertoire has 150,000 to 200,000 clones, 82% of them found once; the top ten carry more than 0.75%. Sequenced input: PBMCs. The receptor set was obtained from a girl aged 2-15 years in good health and CMV-seropositive. Each CDR3 is given with its conserved first and last residue. Each record gives: V gene, J gene, clone size, D gene, CDR3 DNA, CDR3 protein. The D gene is left open where the match is weak. Where a row states a size, it is once, few, many or the class of an expanded clone; other rows omit it.

TRBV28	TRBJ2-7	few	.	TGTGCCAGCAGTTCAAATTACTACGAGCAGTACTTC	CASSSNYYEQYF
TRBV5-1	TRBJ2-1	.	TRBD2	TGCGCCAGCACGGCAATAGCGGGAGGGCCAGATGAGCAGTTCTTC	CASTAIAGGPDEQFF
TRBV29-1	TRBJ2-7	.	TRBD1	TGCAGCGTTTCGGGGACAGGATCCCACGAGCAGTACTTC	CSVSGTGSHEQYF
TRBV28	TRBJ2-1	few	.	TGTGCCAGCAGTCCCCCGGGACTGTATAATGAGCAGTTCTTC	CASSPPGLYNEQFF
TRBV28	TRBJ1-1	.	.	TGTGCCAGCAACCTAGGTGGGGCAGCCGAAGCTTTCTTT	CASNLGGAAEAFF
TRBV4-1	TRBJ2-3	once	TRBD1	TGCGCCAGCAGCCCCCGGGACAGGGGGACAGATACGCAGTATTTT	CASSPRDRGTDTQYF
TRBV14	TRBJ2-3	.	.	TGTGCCAGCAGCCATACGAGAGATACGCAGTATTTT	CASSHTRDTQYF
TRBV13	TRBJ2-1	.	TRBD2	TGTGCCAGCAGCACCCGGACTAGCGGGGGGACTACCTACAATGAGCAGTTCTTC	CASSTRTSGGTTYNEQFF
TRBV10-2	TRBJ2-1	.	.	TGCGCCAGCCACGGGGGGCCCACACACAGCTATGAGCAGTTCTTC	CASHGGPTHSYEQFF
TRBV29-1	TRBJ1-1	few	.	TGCAGCGTTGAGTTTCGGAACACTGAAGCTTTCTTT	CSVEFRNTEAFF